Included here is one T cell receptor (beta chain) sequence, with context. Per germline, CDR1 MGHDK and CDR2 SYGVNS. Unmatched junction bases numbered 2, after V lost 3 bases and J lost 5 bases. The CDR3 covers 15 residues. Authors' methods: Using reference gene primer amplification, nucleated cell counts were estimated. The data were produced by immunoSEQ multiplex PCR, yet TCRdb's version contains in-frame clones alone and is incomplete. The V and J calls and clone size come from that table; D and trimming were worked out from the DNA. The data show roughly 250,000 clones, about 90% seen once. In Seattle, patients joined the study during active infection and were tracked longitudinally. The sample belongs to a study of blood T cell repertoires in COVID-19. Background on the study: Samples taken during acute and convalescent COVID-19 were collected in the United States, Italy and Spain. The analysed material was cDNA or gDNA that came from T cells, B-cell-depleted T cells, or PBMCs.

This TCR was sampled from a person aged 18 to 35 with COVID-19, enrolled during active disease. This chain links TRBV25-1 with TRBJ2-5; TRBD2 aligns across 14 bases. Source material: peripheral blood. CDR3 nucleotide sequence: TGTGCCAGCAGTGAGGGACTAGCGGGAGCTGAGACCCAGTACTTC. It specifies CASSEGLAGAETQYF.